This TCR beta chain is drawn from a study of T cell changes during pregnancy in multiple sclerosis. Assay: immunoSEQ multiplex PCR; the TCRdb copy retains only in-frame clones and omits some. The sample shows about 60,000 clones, about 90% of them seen only once. J was trimmed by 2 bases and V by 0 bases; bases with no gene match: 5. CDR1 is SGHRS, CDR2 YFSETQ, per germline. The CDR3 contains 16 residues. The sample was CD4+ T cells from peripheral blood mononuclear cells, taken in the second trimester of pregnancy. This receptor was taken from a female donor with multiple sclerosis, enrolled in a pregnancy study. This rearrangement joins TRBV5-1 to TRBJ2-5; 9 nucleotides agree with TRBD2. The DNA of the CDR3 is TGCGCCAGCAGCTTGGTTGGCGGGGGGGCGCAAGAGACCCAGTACTTC. Translation: CASSLVGGGAQETQYF.